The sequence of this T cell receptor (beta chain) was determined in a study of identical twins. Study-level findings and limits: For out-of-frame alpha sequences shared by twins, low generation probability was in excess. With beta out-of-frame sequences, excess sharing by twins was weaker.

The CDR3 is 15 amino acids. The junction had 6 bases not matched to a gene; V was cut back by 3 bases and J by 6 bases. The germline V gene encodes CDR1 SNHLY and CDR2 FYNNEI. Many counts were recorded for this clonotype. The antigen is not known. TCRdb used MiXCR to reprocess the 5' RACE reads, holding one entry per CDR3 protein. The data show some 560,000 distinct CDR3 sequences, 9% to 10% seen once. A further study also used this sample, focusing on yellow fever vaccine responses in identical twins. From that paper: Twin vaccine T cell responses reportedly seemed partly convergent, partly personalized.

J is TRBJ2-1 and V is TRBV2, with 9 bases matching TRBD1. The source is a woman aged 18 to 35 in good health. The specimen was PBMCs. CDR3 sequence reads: CASSDEGQGINEQFF. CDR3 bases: TGTGCCAGCAGTGACGAGGGACAGGGTATCAATGAGCAGTTCTTC.